This entry describes one T cell receptor (beta chain). What it binds is not known. Documented time point: blood 4 weeks post-SBRT, at nephrectomy. Treatment indicated: 15 Gy SBRT to primary tumor, nephrectomy 4 weeks later. Nephrectomy followed 15 Gy stereotactic body radiation by 4 weeks. The tumor was a clear cell renal cell carcinoma. This specimen comes from a study of radiation and T cells in renal cell carcinoma. Trimming left V 5 bases short and J 2 bases short, with 13 bases between. Germline values: CDR1 MNHNS, CDR2 SASEGT. There are 15 residues in the CDR3. Study findings and constraints: In blood, top tumor clones expanded by 2 weeks, shrinking by 4. Pretreatment tumor biopsies were lacking, so baseline clonotypes are unknown.

The data were produced by immunoSEQ multiplex PCR, yet TCRdb's version contains in-frame clones alone and is incomplete. The sample has 60,000 to 95,000 clones, roughly 85% seen once. The origin of this receptor is a woman aged 55-75 years with renal cell carcinoma. The sequencing used blood, collected from a patient whose treatment included radiotherapy and nephrectomy. V usage is TRBV6-1 and J usage is TRBJ1-5; D is undetermined. The CDR3 sequence is CASSLLRAGNQPQHF. The DNA for the CDR3 is TGTGCCAGCAGTCTTTTGAGGGCGGGCAATCAGCCCCAGCATTTT.